The subject of this entry is one T cell receptor (beta chain). Its antigen is as yet unknown. This record belongs to a study of T cells in localized non-small cell lung cancer. Findings of the study overall: T cell clonality was highest in uninvolved adjacent lung, above tumor. Heterogeneity is still possible, as just one tumor region was sequenced. Researchers found a median around 50 of the top 100 tumor clones in adjacent lung.

The CDR3 loop spans 14 amino acids. Germline CDR1 and CDR2: SGHVS and FQNEAQ. Trimming pared 1 base from V and 2 bases from J, leaving 9 bases between. Data came from immunoSEQ multiplex PCR; TCRdb stores just in-frame clones and leaves some out. The table records fewer than 40,000 clones, around 73% of them present only once. The chain carries TRBV7-8 and TRBJ2-7; the D gene is possibly TRBD2 (5 bases). Sequencing was performed on peripheral blood, taken before any cancer treatment. The clonotype comes from a male donor aged 60 or over with stage II squamous cell lung carcinoma. In DNA form, the CDR3 reads TGTGCCAGCAGCTTAGTCGCGACTACCTACGAGCAGTACTTC. Translating it yields CASSLVATTYEQYF.